This passage covers 30 T cell receptor beta chains from one sample sequenced in a study of human T cells and chemical hapten exposure. TCRdb passed the RACE reads through MiXCR, listing each CDR3 protein once. The table shows over 85,000 distinct CDR3 sequences, with 8.5% to 9% occurring only once. Time point specified: healthy volunteer bleed at 2 weeks. Unfractionated whole blood was the source from which total RNA was extracted. Sequences were obtained from whole blood. The receptors come from a female donor in good health. Some clones in this sample may be carry-over from other donors' samples.

The chain employs TRBV7-9 and TRBJ1-6; 10 nucleotides agree with TRBD1. The junction had 8 bases not matched to a gene; V was cut back by 5 bases and J by 7 bases. Looked up from germline, CDR1 is SEHNR and CDR2 is FQNEAQ (reference sequence). This CDR3 is 16 amino acids long. CDR3 sequence reads: CASSQDRGPPNSPLHF. The CDR3 DNA follows: TGTGCCAGCAGCCAAGACAGGGGGCCTCCAAATTCACCCCTCCACTTT.

The chain recombines TRBV6-5 with TRBJ1-2; 10 bases line up with TRBD1. CDR3 length: 13 amino acids. The germline gives CDR1 MNHEY, CDR2 SVGAGI. V gave up 5 bases and J gave up 8 bases; unmatched junction bases: 5. The CDR3 DNA is TGTGCCAGCAGTCACGGGACAGGGGTCGGCTACACCTTC. This codes for CASSHGTGVGYTF.

In its sample, this clonotype was seen many times. The rearrangement links TRBV12-3 or TRBV12-4 to TRBJ1-4; D is unclear. V dropped 6 bases and J dropped 4 bases, with 3 bases sitting between them. This CDR3 is built from 11 residues. The DNA of the CDR3 is TGTGCCAGCAGCCTTAATGAAAAACTGTTTTTT. Residues: CASSLNEKLFF.

Comment on this clonotype: One end of the junction fails to match germline, which may point to a read error. The chain has TRBV28 and TRBJ1-1; maybe TRBD1 (5 bases). The CDR3 runs 14 residues. Germline CDR1 is MDHEN and CDR2 is SYDVKM. This CDR3 is CDSSFDSTHTEAFF. The CDR3, as DNA: TGTGACAGCAGCTTCGACAGCACCCACACTGAAGCTTTCTTT. The full variable domain, in which reference TRBV28 and TRBJ1-1 provide the parts outside the CDR3, is DVKVTQSSRYLVKRTGEKVFLECVQDMDHENMFWYRQDPGLGLRLIYFSYDVKMKEKGDIPEGYSVSREKKERFSLILESASTNQTSMYLCDSSFDSTHTEAFFGQGTRLTVV.

This clonotype appeared many times. The chain joins TRBV29-1 to TRBJ2-7, with 9 bases fitting TRBD1. Germline CDR1 is SQVTM and CDR2 is ANQGSEA. The junction had 4 bases not matched to a gene; V was cut back by 7 bases and J by 6 bases. This CDR3 is 11 amino acids long. CDR3 in amino acids: CSGGQGIEQYF. The CDR3 DNA is TGCAGCGGCGGACAGGGGATCGAGCAGTACTTC.

The table lists this clonotype with many counts. The chain employs TRBV30 and TRBJ1-1; 9 bases line up with TRBD1. The V gene's germline CDR1 is GTSNPN and CDR2 SVGIG (reference sequence). There are 15 residues in the CDR3. J gave up 6 bases and V 6 bases, and 14 bases lay outside the gene matches. CDR3 nucleotides: TGTGCCTGTGACCGGGACAGGGTTTTCGCGGCTGAAGCTTTCTTT. Translated, it gives CACDRDRVFAAEAFF.

There are a few counts of this clonotype. The chain joins TRBV18 to TRBJ1-1, with no clear D. The V gene lost 3 bases and the J gene lost 3 bases, with 17 bases spanning the gap. CDR1 and CDR2 (germline): KGHSH, LQKENI. The CDR3 covers 16 residues. CDR3 sequence: CASSPGISSGDTEAFF. CDR3 nucleotide sequence: TGTGCCAGCTCACCTGGGATTAGTTCCGGAGACACTGAAGCTTTCTTT.

A word on this clonotype: A much larger clone differs by one base, so this may be a read error. The chain is built from TRBV27 and TRBJ2-3; no definite D call. Trimming pared 6 bases from V and 4 bases from J, leaving 11 bases between. The CDR3 has 13 amino acids. Germline loops: CDR1 MNHEY, CDR2 SMNVEV (reference sequence). CDR3 coding DNA: TGTGCCAGCAGCGCGAGTATCCCAGATACGCAGTATTTT. This gives the protein CASSASIPDTQYF.

This clonotype was picked up a small number of times. The chain employs TRBV19 and TRBJ1-4; D ambiguous. This CDR3 is built from 14 residues. Trimming cost V 4 bases and J 0 bases, with 6 bases left between them. Germline-derived CDR1 and CDR2 are LNHDA and SQIVND (reference sequence). The CDR3 reads CASSRPATNEKLFF. CDR3 DNA sequence: TGTGCCAGTAGTAGACCAGCAACTAATGAAAAACTGTTTTTT.

The chain combines TRBV12-5 with TRBJ2-1, with D perhaps given as TRBD1 or TRBD2 (5 bases each). The length of the CDR3 is 24 residues. Germline assignment: CDR1 LGHNT and CDR2 FRNRAP. Deletions cut 1 base from V and 8 bases from J, with 42 bases between. The CDR3 region is CASGLDEGLLGLVGGSAKRDEQFF. The CDR3 DNA reads as TGTGCTAGTGGTTTGGACGAAGGACTGTTGGGGCTAGTGGGTGGAAGTGCCAAAAGGGATGAGCAGTTCTTC. Full variable domain (missing parts from reference TRBV12-5 and TRBJ2-1): DARVTQTPRHKVTEMGQEVTMRCQPILGHNTVFWYRQTMMQGLELLAYFRNRAPLDDSGMPKDRFSAEMPDATLATLKIQPSEPRDSAVYFCASGLDEGLLGLVGGSAKRDEQFFGPGTRLTVL.

V and J are TRBV20-1 and TRBJ2-7; 8 nucleotides line up with TRBD2. Germline-derived CDR1 and CDR2 are DFQATT and SNEGSKA (reference sequence). The CDR3 loop spans 13 amino acids. The V gene end was trimmed by 1 base and the J gene end by 9 bases; junction bases not matched to a gene: 8. The CDR3 nucleotides read TGCAGTGCTAGAGTGAGCGGGAGCGGGGGGCAGTACTTC. Protein: CSARVSGSGGQYF.

This clonotype was recorded a few times. This chain uses TRBV6-5 with TRBJ2-2; D remains unclear. The V end was cut by 5 bases, the J end by 6 bases, with 13 bases between. The CDR3 totals 14 residues. Germline CDR1 MNHEY, CDR2 SVGAGI. The CDR3 coding sequence is TGTGCCAGCAGTGAGTCGTCCTCGGCCGGGGAGCTGTTTTTT. Translation: CASSESSSAGELFF.

This clonotype was picked up one time. This chain joins TRBV28 and TRBJ1-5; D gene ambiguous. The germline V gene has CDR1 MDHEN and CDR2 SYDVKM. The germline V and J ends were trimmed by 6 bases and 1 base, with 7 bases remaining between them. The CDR3 contains 13 residues. The CDR3: CASRGWSNQPQHF. DNA for the CDR3: TGTGCCAGCAGAGGATGGAGCAATCAGCCCCAGCATTTT.

This clonotype was counted a few times. The chain combines TRBV25-1 with TRBJ2-1, with D possibly matching TRBD2 (5 bases). This CDR3 is 14 amino acids long. CDR1 MGHDK and CDR2 SYGVNS come from the germline V gene. V was clipped by 2 bases and J by 7 bases, with 12 bases between them. In nucleotides, the CDR3 is TGTGCCAGCAGTGAAGGCTCGGGGAAGAATGAGCAGTTCTTC. Its protein product is CASSEGSGKNEQFF.

V and J are TRBV6-1 and TRBJ1-1, with a possible D match to TRBD1 (5 bases). Germline values: CDR1 MNHNS, CDR2 SASEGT. This CDR3 region has 14 residues. Trimming left V 0 bases short and J 9 bases short, with 14 bases between. DNA of the CDR3: TGTGCCAGCAGTGAAGCGGCAGTGGGACCGCAAGCTTTCTTT. Protein: CASSEAAVGPQAFF.

This clonotype has more than one count but fewer than ten. This rearrangement joins TRBV29-1 to TRBJ2-3, with TRBD2 matching 9 bases. Germline V gives CDR1 SQVTM, CDR2 ANQGSEA. The CDR3 has 15 residues. Trimming removed 5 bases from V and 3 bases from J; junction bases left unmatched: 9. The CDR3 DNA reads as TGCAGCGTTCCGCTCTTAGCGGGAGCTACAGATACGCAGTATTTT. Translating gives CSVPLLAGATDTQYF.

The chain employs TRBV7-9 and TRBJ1-1; 9 bases are shared with TRBD1. The CDR3 totals 14 residues. Germline V gene lookup returns CDR1 SEHNR and CDR2 FQNEAQ (reference sequence). V dropped 5 bases and J dropped 4; count of bases not matched to a gene: 5. Here the CDR3 DNA reads TGTGCCAGCAGCCTGGACAGGGGTGGCACTGAAGCTTTCTTT. The encoded protein is CASSLDRGGTEAFF.

By sample share, this clonotype is medium-sized. The rearrangement uses TRBV20-1 and TRBJ2-1; 11 bases map to TRBD1. CDR1 and CDR2 from the germline V gene are DFQATT and SNEGSKA (reference sequence). CDR3 length equals 15 residues. The trim removed 3 bases at V and 9 bases at J, leaving 10 bases unmatched. The CDR3 DNA reads as TGCAGTGCTAGCCAGGACAGGGGGCGTAGAGGTGAGCAGTTCTTC. Amino acid sequence: CSASQDRGRRGEQFF.

This clonotype was seen a few times. This sequence joins TRBV5-6 and TRBJ2-3, with 13 bases identical to TRBD2. The J segment lost 4 bases and the V segment lost 4 bases, leaving 6 bases of the junction unmatched. Germline CDR1 SGHDT, CDR2 YYEEEE. The CDR3 length is 16 residues. CDR3 sequence: CASSVGLAGAADTQYF. As DNA, the CDR3 is TGTGCCAGCAGCGTCGGACTAGCGGGAGCGGCAGATACGCAGTATTTT.

This clonotype was picked up a small number of times. This chain connects TRBV5-1 to TRBJ1-1; D perhaps matches TRBD1 (6 bases). CDR1 and CDR2 from the germline V gene are SGHRS and YFSETQ. Deletions cut 0 bases from V and 4 bases from J, with 13 bases between. The CDR3 totals 15 residues. The CDR3 here is CASSLGITGSTEAFF. The CDR3 DNA follows: TGCGCCAGCAGCTTGGGGATTACAGGGTCCACTGAAGCTTTCTTT.

The chain recombines TRBV12-3 or TRBV12-4 with TRBJ1-5; no firm D call. This CDR3 has 15 amino acids. The germline V and J ends were trimmed by 3 bases and 2 bases, with 11 bases remaining between them. Here the CDR3 DNA reads TGTGCCAGCAGTTTTGAGGCTTTGGGCAATCAGCCCCAGCATTTT. It is translated as CASSFEALGNQPQHF.

The chain links TRBV7-2 to TRBJ2-5; 7 nucleotides agree with TRBD1. Per the germline V gene, CDR1 is SGHTA and CDR2 is FQGNSA. J lost 4 bases, V lost 2 bases, and 7 bases had no gene match. The CDR3 spans 15 residues. The CDR3 protein is CASSLQQGWAETQYF. Written as DNA, the CDR3 is TGTGCCAGCAGCTTACAACAGGGGTGGGCAGAGACCCAGTACTTC.

The J gene is TRBJ2-3, the V gene TRBV6-2 or TRBV6-3; no clear D gene. V lost 2 bases, J lost 0 bases, and 15 bases lay in between. The CDR3 has 17 residues. Germline V gene lookup returns CDR1 MNHEY and CDR2 SVGEGT. This chain's CDR3 is CASSYVLGLLSTDTQYF. Here the CDR3 DNA reads TGTGCCAGCAGTTACGTGTTAGGGCTACTCAGCACAGATACGCAGTATTTT.

V and J are TRBV5-6 and TRBJ2-1; no definite D call. With 0 bases removed from V and 8 bases from J, the gap between germline ends came to 6 bases. The CDR3 is 12 residues long. Germline values: CDR1 SGHDT, CDR2 YYEEEE. The CDR3 here is CASSLGVHEQFF. Written as DNA, the CDR3 is TGTGCCAGCAGCTTGGGGGTCCATGAGCAGTTCTTC.

This clonotype came up a few times. The rearrangement links TRBV27 to TRBJ1-1, with a possible D match to TRBD1 (5 bases). The germline V and J ends were trimmed by 1 base and 3 bases, with 12 bases remaining between them. Germline assignment: CDR1 MNHEY and CDR2 SMNVEV (reference sequence). The length of the CDR3 is 15 residues. CDR3 sequence: CASSLWGGRDTEAFF. Here the CDR3 DNA reads TGTGCCAGCAGTTTATGGGGGGGAAGGGACACTGAAGCTTTCTTT.

This clonotype was seen a handful of times. The J gene is TRBJ2-7, the V gene TRBV6-5; possibly TRBD1 or TRBD2 for D (5 bases each). V was shortened by 8 bases and J by 1 base, with 12 bases between the two germline ends. Germline assignment: CDR1 MNHEY and CDR2 SVGAGI. CDR3 length equals 13 residues. CDR3 coding DNA: TGTGCCAGCTGGGGTGAGGGGTCCTACGAGCAGTACTTC. Its translation is CASWGEGSYEQYF.

Many counts were recorded for this clonotype. The chain links TRBV7-2 to TRBJ2-3; D remains unclear. In germline, CDR1 is SGHTA, CDR2 FQGNSA. V gave up 2 bases and J gave up 2 bases, with 11 bases separating them. The CDR3 sequence is 15 residues long. This CDR3 is CASSLTYITTDTQYF. CDR3 DNA sequence: TGTGCCAGCAGCTTAACCTATATTACCACAGATACGCAGTATTTT.

This clonotype came up many times. This rearrangement joins TRBV5-6 to TRBJ2-1, with 7 positions matching TRBD2. Germline V gives CDR1 SGHDT, CDR2 YYEEEE. CDR3 length: 14 amino acids. The V gene end was trimmed by 7 bases and the J gene end by 7 bases; junction bases not matched to a gene: 11. The CDR3 coding sequence is TGTGCCAGCCGGCAGGAGCGGGGTTGGAATGAGCAGTTCTTC. Its protein product is CASRQERGWNEQFF. The variable domain in full, completed from reference TRBV5-6 and TRBJ2-1, reads DAGVTQSPTHLIKTRGQQVTLRCSPKSGHDTVSWYQQALGQGPQFIFQYYEEEERQRGNFPDRFSGHQFPNYSSELNVNALLLGDSALYLCASRQERGWNEQFFGPGTRLTVL.

This clonotype has at least ten counts. The chain uses TRBV7-2 and TRBJ2-1; either TRBD1 or TRBD2 may supply D (5 bases each). In germline, CDR1 is SGHTA, CDR2 FQGNSA. This CDR3 contains 13 residues. V shed 10 bases and J shed 0 bases, with 10 bases lying between them. The CDR3 sequence is CANGAGSYNEQFF. The CDR3 DNA reads TGTGCCAACGGGGCGGGCTCCTACAATGAGCAGTTCTTC. Using reference TRBV7-2 and TRBJ2-1 for the parts outside the CDR3, the full variable domain is GAGVSQSPSNKVTEKGKDVELRCDPISGHTALYWYRQSLGQGLEFLIYFQGNSAPDKSGLPSDRFSAERTGGSVSTLTIQRTQQEDSAVYLCANGAGSYNEQFFGPGTRLTVL.

This clonotype has only a few counts. The chain combines TRBV28 with TRBJ2-3, with 13 bases fitting TRBD2. Germline assignment: CDR1 MDHEN and CDR2 SYDVKM. Losses at the gene ends were 4 bases for V and 3 bases for J; bases not matched to a gene: 10. The CDR3 extends over 18 amino acids. The CDR3: CASSSQTLAGGSTDTQYF. CDR3 nucleotides: TGTGCCAGCAGTTCCCAAACACTAGCGGGAGGGTCAACAGATACGCAGTATTTT.